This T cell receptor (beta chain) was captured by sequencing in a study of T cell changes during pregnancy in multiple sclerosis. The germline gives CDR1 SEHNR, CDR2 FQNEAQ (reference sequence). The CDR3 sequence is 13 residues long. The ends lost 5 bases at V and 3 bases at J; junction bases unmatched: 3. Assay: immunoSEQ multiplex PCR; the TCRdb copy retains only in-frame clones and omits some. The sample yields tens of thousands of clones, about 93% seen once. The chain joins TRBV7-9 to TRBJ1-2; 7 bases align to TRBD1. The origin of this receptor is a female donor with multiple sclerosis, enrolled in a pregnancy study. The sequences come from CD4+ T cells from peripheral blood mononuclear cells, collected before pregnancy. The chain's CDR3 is CASSRTGDYGYTF. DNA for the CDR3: TGTGCCAGCAGCCGTACAGGGGACTATGGCTACACCTTC.